A single sample is the source of the 32 T cell receptor beta chains below, sequenced in a study of control samples from healthy donors and cancer patients. TCRdb's table, derived via immunoSEQ multiplex PCR, lists solely in-frame clones and lacks some. The sample shows 20,000 to 25,000 clones, 84% of them seen only once. The specimen was PBMCs. Receptors originate from a man between 60 and 70 years old with colorectal cancer.

The chain recombines TRBV5-8 with TRBJ1-2; D is unresolved. Trimming stripped 4 bases from V and 4 bases from J, with 14 bases between. CDR1 and CDR2 (germline): SGHTS, YDEGEE. The CDR3 loop spans 14 amino acids. The CDR3 spells CASSPSRVGYGYTF. CDR3 nucleotide sequence: TGTGCCAGCAGCCCATCGCGGGTGGGCTATGGCTACACCTTC. Full variable domain (remainder filled in from reference TRBV5-8 and TRBJ1-2): EAGVTQSPTHLIKTRGQQATLRCSPISGHTSVYWYQQALGLGLQFLLWYDEGEERNRGNFPPRFSGRQFPNYSSELNVNALELEDSALYLCASSPSRVGYGYTFGSGTRLTVV.

The chain's CDR3 is CASSAGSGELFF. CDR3 bases: TGCGCCAGCAGCGCAGGGTCCGGGGAGCTGTTTTTT. V and J are TRBV10-1 and TRBJ2-2, with D tentatively TRBD1 (5 bases). V lost 6 bases, J lost 6 bases, and 8 bases lay in between. The CDR3 spans 12 residues. Germline V gene lookup returns CDR1 WNHNN and CDR2 SYGVQD (reference sequence).

The V and J genes are TRBV11-2 and TRBJ1-6; 7 bases align to TRBD1. CDR1 SGHAT and CDR2 FQNNGV come from the germline V gene. V lost 1 base and J lost 3; bases outside the gene matches: 6. The CDR3 is 17 amino acids. CDR3 coding DNA: TGTGCCAGCAGCTTAGGCTCGGGACAGTTCTATAATTCACCCCTCCACTTT. It encodes CASSLGSGQFYNSPLHF.

This clone was seen more than once but under ten times. V is TRBV19 and J is TRBJ2-2; D is unclear. The CDR3 is 13 residues long. The germline V gene has CDR1 LNHDA and CDR2 SQIVND (reference sequence). Trimming removed 10 bases from V and 4 bases from J, with 13 bases in between. CDR3 nucleotides: TGTGCCACCGTAGCCTACCGCACCGGGGAGCTGTTTTTT. Encoded protein: CATVAYRTGELFF.

The rearrangement joins TRBV12-5 to TRBJ1-1; D gene unclear. The CDR3 has 13 amino acids. Germline CDR1 LGHNT, CDR2 FRNRAP. Trimming pared 6 bases from V and 0 bases from J, leaving 8 bases between. The CDR3 region has the DNA TGTGCTAGTGGCACAATTATGAACACTGAAGCTTTCTTT. Its protein is CASGTIMNTEAFF.

The V gene is TRBV10-1, the J gene TRBJ2-3; D may match TRBD1 or TRBD2 (5 bases each). CDR3 length: 12 residues. V was cut by 6 bases and J by 4 bases, with 8 bases left in between. The germline gives CDR1 WNHNN, CDR2 SYGVQD (reference sequence). CDR3 residues: CASSLGADTQYF. The DNA of the CDR3 is TGCGCCAGCAGCCTGGGGGCAGATACGCAGTATTTT.

The table lists this clone with a count of one. The genes are TRBV6-5 and TRBJ2-3; D gene ambiguous. CDR3 length: 14 amino acids. The germline CDR1 and CDR2 sequences are MNHEY and SVGAGI. Trimming left V 0 bases short and J 0 bases short, with 4 bases between. CDR3 nucleotides: TGTGCCAGCAGTTACTCGGCTAGCACAGATACGCAGTATTTT. Residues: CASSYSASTDTQYF.

The chain joins TRBV12-3 or TRBV12-4 to TRBJ2-4, with D maybe TRBD2 (5 bases). This CDR3 is built from 13 residues. Trimming left V 1 base short and J 8 bases short, with 9 bases between. The CDR3 sequence is CASSLGNGDIQYF. CDR3 coding DNA: TGTGCCAGCAGTTTAGGGAACGGGGACATTCAGTACTTC.

This clone was detected a few times. The chain joins TRBV6-5 to TRBJ1-6, with D unclear. The CDR3 runs to 13 residues. V was cut by 0 bases and J by 10 bases, with 7 bases left in between. CDR1 and CDR2 (germline): MNHEY, SVGAGI. CDR3 nucleotides: TGTGCCAGCAGTTACTCAGCCCTATCACCCCTCCACTTT. It encodes CASSYSALSPLHF.

This chain uses TRBV10-2 with TRBJ1-4; no definite D call. Germline-derived CDR1 and CDR2 are WSHSY and SAAADI. This CDR3 region has 15 residues. Trimming left V 5 bases short and J 6 bases short, with 16 bases between. The CDR3 loop reads CASSRAGKLDEKLFF. DNA for the CDR3: TGCGCCAGCAGTCGCGCGGGAAAATTGGATGAAAAACTGTTTTTT.

This clone appeared a few times. The CDR3 nucleotides read TGTGCCAGTAGTATGGTAGCGGGCTACACAGATACGCAGTATTTT. Translating gives CASSMVAGYTDTQYF. The V gene is TRBV19, the J gene TRBJ2-3, with 7 bases that match TRBD2. With V trimmed by 3 bases and J by 2 bases, 5 bases remained unmatched. CDR1 and CDR2 from the germline V gene are LNHDA and SQIVND (reference sequence). The CDR3 length is 15 residues. The variable domain in full, completed from reference TRBV19 and TRBJ2-3, reads DGGITQSPKYLFRKEGQNVTLSCEQNLNHDAMYWYRQDPGQGLRLIYYSQIVNDFQKGDIAEGYSVSREKKESFPLTVTSAQKNPTAFYLCASSMVAGYTDTQYFGPGTRLTVL.

V is TRBV7-2 and J is TRBJ2-3; 7 bases agree with TRBD2. V was clipped by 1 base and J by 2 bases; unmatched bases: 6. This CDR3 region has 16 residues. Germline V gives CDR1 SGHTA, CDR2 FQGNSA. This CDR3 reads CASSLVGGGITDTQYF. The CDR3 DNA is TGTGCCAGCAGCTTAGTAGGCGGGGGAATCACAGATACGCAGTATTTT.

J is TRBJ2-1 and V is TRBV27; 8 positions agree with TRBD1. The CDR3 is 15 residues long. Germline assignment: CDR1 MNHEY and CDR2 SMNVEV (reference sequence). The J segment lost 7 bases and the V segment lost 6 bases, leaving 11 bases of the junction unmatched. The CDR3 region has the DNA TGTGCCAGCAGGGCCCAACGACAGGGGACGAATGAGCAGTTCTTC. Protein product: CASRAQRQGTNEQFF.

The rearrangement links TRBV27 to TRBJ1-1; D is undetermined. This CDR3 has 13 amino acids. From germline, CDR1 is MNHEY and CDR2 SMNVEV (reference sequence). Trimming took off 3 bases at V and 1 base at J, with 6 bases between the two ends. In nucleotides, the CDR3 is TGTGCCAGCAGTTTCCTAGAGAACACTGAAGCTTTCTTT. Translating it yields CASSFLENTEAFF.

This chain links TRBV27 with TRBJ2-7, with D perhaps matching TRBD1 (5 bases). Looked up from germline, CDR1 is MNHEY and CDR2 is SMNVEV (reference sequence). V was shortened by 2 bases and J by 6 bases, with 14 bases between the two germline ends. This CDR3 is 14 amino acids long. The CDR3 is CASSLKDDSREQYV. In DNA form, the CDR3 reads TGTGCCAGCAGTTTAAAGGATGACAGTCGCGAGCAGTACGTC.

CDR3 sequence reads: CASSPGPGTGEPKYF. The CDR3 DNA sequence: TGCGCCAGCAGTCCGGGGCCCGGGACTGGAGAGCCTAAGTACTTC. J is TRBJ2-5 and V is TRBV5-1, with D possibly being TRBD2 (6 bases). Trimming cost V 5 bases and J 12 bases, with 26 bases left between them. The CDR3 has 15 residues. From germline, CDR1 is SGHRS and CDR2 YFSETQ.

The chain employs TRBV5-1 and TRBJ1-6; TRBD1 aligns across 7 bases. V trimming: 0 bases; J trimming: 6 bases; junction bases outside the gene matches: 3. The CDR3 loop spans 15 amino acids. Germline assignment: CDR1 SGHRS and CDR2 YFSETQ. CDR3 region: CASSLEGASNSPLHF. As DNA, the CDR3 is TGCGCCAGCAGCTTGGAGGGGGCCTCTAATTCACCCCTCCACTTT.

A few counts support this clone. V is TRBV7-8 and J is TRBJ1-4; TRBD1 matches at 10 bases. The CDR3 consists of 15 residues. After removal of 3 bases from V and 7 bases from J, the junction contained 5 bases not matched to a gene. The germline V gene encodes CDR1 SGHVS and CDR2 FQNEAQ. CDR3 loop: CASSLGGQGSEKLFF. The CDR3 DNA reads as TGTGCCAGCAGCTTGGGGGGACAGGGGTCTGAAAAACTGTTTTTT.

This clone was recorded only once. This sequence joins TRBV7-6 and TRBJ1-3; 8 nucleotides match TRBD1. Germline CDR1 reads SGHVS; CDR2 reads FNYEAQ. CDR3 length equals 16 residues. Unmatched junction bases numbered 5, after V lost 4 bases and J lost 0 bases. CDR3 sequence (DNA): TGTGCCAGCAGCTCGGGACAGGCCTACTCTGGAAACACCATATATTTT. It translates to CASSSGQAYSGNTIYF. The variable domain in full, completed from reference TRBV7-6 and TRBJ1-3, reads GAGVSQSPRYKVTKRGQDVALRCDPISGHVSLYWYRQALGQGPEFLTYFNYEAQQDKSGLPNDRFSAERPEGSISTLTIQRTEQRDSAMYRCASSSGQAYSGNTIYFGEGSWLTVV.

V is TRBV25-1 and J is TRBJ1-2; 9 nucleotides align to TRBD1. The CDR3 extends over 14 amino acids. Per germline, CDR1 MGHDK and CDR2 SYGVNS. The J segment lost 2 bases and the V segment lost 7 bases, leaving 5 bases of the junction unmatched. CDR3 nucleotide sequence: TGTGCCAGCAAAGGACAGGGGATCAACTATGGCTACACCTTC. It translates to CASKGQGINYGYTF.

The chain joins TRBV20-1 to TRBJ1-2; D unclear. This CDR3 spans 11 amino acids. Germline values: CDR1 DFQATT, CDR2 SNEGSKA (reference sequence). V lost 1 base and J 5 bases, leaving 5 bases between the germline ends. CDR3 loop: CSARAPYGYTF. DNA for the CDR3: TGCAGTGCTAGAGCCCCATATGGCTACACCTTC.

V gene TRBV19 combines with J gene TRBJ2-1; D perhaps matches TRBD2 (5 bases). The germline CDR1 and CDR2 sequences are LNHDA and SQIVND (reference sequence). Trimming pared 5 bases from V and 7 bases from J, leaving 12 bases between. This CDR3 is 13 amino acids long. CDR3 sequence: CASSSDPGNEQFF. For the CDR3, the DNA is TGTGCCAGTAGTTCAGACCCGGGGAATGAGCAGTTCTTC.

The gene calls are TRBV3-1 (or the pseudogene TRBV3-2) and TRBJ1-1; no clear D gene. The CDR3 runs to 13 residues. Germline loops: CDR1 LGHDT, CDR2 YNNKEL (reference sequence). Trimming removed 1 base from V and 1 base from J, with 4 bases in between. For the CDR3, the DNA is TGTGCCAGCAGCCAAGTTCCGAACACTGAAGCTTTCTTT. Residues: CASSQVPNTEAFF.

V is TRBV12-3 or TRBV12-4 and J is TRBJ2-1, with unresolved D. This CDR3 spans 11 amino acids. Trimming pared 6 bases from V and 8 bases from J, leaving 8 bases between. This CDR3 is CASSRSDEQFF. CDR3 nucleotides: TGTGCCAGCAGCCGAAGCGATGAGCAGTTCTTC.

This chain uses TRBV7-2 with TRBJ1-2; D remains unclear. From germline, CDR1 is SGHTA and CDR2 FQGNSA. The CDR3 loop spans 13 amino acids. Trimming shortened V by 4 bases and J by 7 bases, and 13 bases separated the two germline ends. The CDR3 sequence is CASSSRAAIGYTF. In DNA, the CDR3 is TGTGCCAGCAGCTCCAGAGCTGCGATTGGCTACACCTTC.

The chain is built from TRBV7-9 and TRBJ1-2; 12 nucleotides match TRBD1. The CDR3 is 16 residues long. Unmatched junction bases numbered 7, after V lost 4 bases and J lost 4 bases. Per germline, CDR1 SEHNR and CDR2 FQNEAQ (reference sequence). CDR3 bases: TGTGCCAGCAGCTCCGGGACAGGGGGCTCTAGCTATGGCTACACCTTC. The encoded protein is CASSSGTGGSSYGYTF.

On this clone itself: One junction end does not reproduce the germline sequence, and a read error may be involved. The chain joins TRBV3-1 (or the pseudogene TRBV3-2) to TRBJ1-2; 9 nucleotides match TRBD1. This CDR3 is built from 12 residues. Germline loops: CDR1 LGHDT, CDR2 YNNKEL (reference sequence). CDR3 sequence (DNA): TGTGCCAGCAGCCAAGGGGGACAGGGTACTTGCTTC. Amino acid sequence: CASSQGGQGTCF.

The rearrangement links TRBV7-2 to TRBJ1-6; a possible D gene is TRBD1 (6 bases). The V gene's germline CDR1 is SGHTA and CDR2 FQGNSA. The CDR3 covers 13 residues. V was clipped by 9 bases and J by 7 bases, with 13 bases between them. The DNA of the CDR3 is TGTGCCAGTTCCAGGGGCCCAAATTCACCCCTCCACTTT. This gives the protein CASSRGPNSPLHF.

The V and J genes are TRBV4-3 and TRBJ2-3, with TRBD2 identical over 8 bases. The CDR3 is 16 residues long. Trimming at V came to 0 bases and at J to 0 bases, leaving 2 bases not matched to a gene. From germline, CDR1 is LGHNA and CDR2 YSLEER. The CDR3, as DNA: TGCGCCAGCAGCCAAGACTTAGCGGGGAGCACAGATACGCAGTATTTT. Its protein is CASSQDLAGSTDTQYF.

This clone has a single count. This rearrangement joins TRBV11-2 to TRBJ1-2, with TRBD1 matching 7 bases. Germline V gene data show CDR1 as SGHAT and CDR2 as FQNNGV. The CDR3 loop spans 14 amino acids. Trimming at V came to 5 bases and at J to 4 bases, leaving 7 bases not matched to a gene. Here the CDR3 DNA reads TGTGCCAGCAGCCCATCGACAGGGAGCTATGGCTACACCTTC. Residues: CASSPSTGSYGYTF. Based on the CDR3 plus reference TRBV11-2 and TRBJ1-2, the full variable domain is EAGVAQSPRYKIIEKRQSVAFWCNPISGHATLYWYQQILGQGPKLLIQFQNNGVVDDSQLPKDRFSAERLKGVDSTLKIQPAKLEDSAVYLCASSPSTGSYGYTFGSGTRLTVV.

The chain employs TRBV5-1 and TRBJ2-7; D could derive from TRBD1 or TRBD2 (5 bases each). Trimming pared 4 bases from V and 2 bases from J, leaving 13 bases between. The CDR3 contains 14 residues. Germline V CDR1 and CDR2: SGHRS, YFSETQ. The CDR3 spells CASSPRGLAYEQYF. CDR3 sequence (DNA): TGCGCCAGCAGCCCGAGGGGTCTGGCCTACGAGCAGTACTTC.

The V gene is TRBV5-1, the J gene TRBJ1-6, with D unclear. The ends were cut back, 0 bases at V and 10 bases at J, with 11 bases in the middle. Germline loops: CDR1 SGHRS, CDR2 YFSETQ. CDR3 length: 14 residues. CDR3 in amino acids: CASSLGPFGSPLHF. For the CDR3, the DNA is TGCGCCAGCAGCTTGGGGCCTTTCGGATCACCCCTCCACTTT.